Ten or more counts support the clone carrying this T cell receptor beta chain. These data are taken from a study of human T cells and chemical hapten exposure. Study at large: Chiefly female patients presented with alopecia areata, totalis or universalis. From small differences in pooled library volume came most of the variation in per-sample TCR yields.

Each CDR3 protein gets one entry after TCRdb re-called the RACE reads with MiXCR. Found here are roughly 380,000 distinct CDR3 sequences, 5.1% of them singletons; the top ten hold around 2.6%. Time point meaning: pre-sensitization, week 0. Treatment of the sample: therapeutic diphenylcyclopropenone sensitization with weekly scalp DPC. V was clipped by 0 bases and J by 10 bases, with 10 bases between them. This CDR3 region has 12 residues. The germline gives CDR1 GTSNPN, CDR2 SVGIG (reference sequence). The sample consisted of whole blood, taken in connection with sensitization to the hapten diphenylcyclopropenone (DPC). V is TRBV30 and J is TRBJ2-1; the D gene could be TRBD1 or TRBD2 (5 bases each). The receptor's source is a woman aged 50 to 65 with alopecia areata. Some clones in this sample may be carry-over from other donors' samples. The CDR3 loop reads CAWSVGPPEQFF. DNA of the CDR3: TGTGCCTGGAGTGTGGGACCCCCGGAGCAGTTCTTC.